This T cell receptor (beta chain) is from a study of cytomegalovirus exposure and HLA in healthy donors. The study's findings and limits: In a later analysis, specific HLA alleles were associated with 15,000 to 20,000 TCR beta sequences at a 0.05 false discovery rate. As a later analysis showed, a missense DCLRE1C variant was linked to trimming of TCR beta V- and J-genes. An analysis done earlier found most TCR beta V segments productive about 87% or about 30% of the time. Follow-up analysis found HLA locus-dependent TCR association rates, highest for DRB1 and lowest for HLA-C.

Use of 60 Vbeta and 13 Jbeta primers characterized the PCR. Assay: immunoSEQ multiplex PCR; the TCRdb copy retains only in-frame clones and omits some. The profile shows fewer than 200,000 clones, roughly four fifths of them singletons. On this clone itself: Its specificity is unknown.

Trimming shortened V by 8 bases and J by 0 bases, and 13 bases separated the two germline ends. Germline V gene data show CDR1 as SQVTM and CDR2 as ANQGSEA. The CDR3 sequence is 13 residues long. The chain has TRBV29-1 and TRBJ1-1, with D perhaps matching TRBD1 (5 bases). The sequence derives from a man aged 50-60 years in good health and CMV-seronegative. Material: PBMCs. CDR3 in amino acids: CSSRGTVNTEAFF. Here the CDR3 DNA reads TGCAGCTCTCGCGGGACGGTGAACACTGAAGCTTTCTTT.